This is a list of T cell receptor beta chains from one sample in a study of technical replicates of blood from a handful of donors. Libraries were prepared by immunoSEQ multiplex PCR; TCRdb keeps only in-frame clonotypes and omits some of them. The sample yields tens of thousands of clones, 96% seen once. Sequencing was carried out using T cells isolated from PBMCs. The source is a human donor in good health. Both conserved end residues are part of each CDR3.

j_gene: TRBJ2-7
v_gene: TRBV11-3
CDR3aa: CASSQTGYEQYF

j_gene: TRBJ2-3
v_gene: TRBV7-3
CDR3aa: CASSMDTTDTQYF

j_gene: TRBJ1-1
v_gene: TRBV7-9
CDR3aa: CASSTRQGPLNTEAFF

j_gene: TRBJ1-2
v_gene: TRBV5-4
CDR3aa: CASSLALAGRYGYTF

j_gene: TRBJ1-1
v_gene: TRBV28
CDR3aa: CASSFPGSNTEAFF

j_gene: TRBJ1-6
v_gene: TRBV6-6
CDR3aa: CASSYWAHRGGSPLHF

j_gene: TRBJ1-1
v_gene: TRBV28
CDR3aa: CASSLYGRNTEAFF

j_gene: TRBJ1-1
v_gene: TRBV28
CDR3aa: CASSFDGRSENTEAFF

j_gene: TRBJ2-6
v_gene: TRBV7-3
CDR3aa: CATGQLNLSGANVLTF

j_gene: TRBJ2-3
v_gene: TRBV6-1
CDR3aa: CASSERDRVVDTQYF

j_gene: TRBJ2-7
v_gene: TRBV4-1
CDR3aa: CASSRPSVGAGSSYEQYF

j_gene: TRBJ2-3
v_gene: TRBV11-3
CDR3aa: CASSSHRSLASTDTQYF

j_gene: TRBJ2-5
v_gene: TRBV29-1
CDR3aa: CSVRGTQLGAETQYF

j_gene: TRBJ2-3
v_gene: TRBV5-4
CDR3aa: CASSPGLERGFTDTQYF

j_gene: TRBJ2-7
v_gene: TRBV27
CDR3aa: CASSLGGAFGEQYF

j_gene: TRBJ2-7
v_gene: TRBV5-1
CDR3aa: CASSLEGLAGVYEQYF

j_gene: TRBJ1-4
v_gene: TRBV4-1
CDR3aa: CASSPGSLPTGGKGKLFF

j_gene: TRBJ2-2
v_gene: TRBV5-1
CDR3aa: CASSLKAVTGELFF

j_gene: TRBJ2-3
v_gene: TRBV5-4
CDR3aa: CASSGGLAGDTQYF

j_gene: TRBJ1-1
v_gene: TRBV9
CDR3aa: CASSVGLRPSTEAFF

j_gene: TRBJ1-1
v_gene: TRBV19
CDR3aa: CASSIKGAGTEAFF

j_gene: TRBJ1-5
v_gene: TRBV10-1
CDR3aa: CASSESPGGQSLHF

j_gene: TRBJ1-2
v_gene: TRBV29-1
CDR3aa: CSVEGTTTYGYTF

j_gene: TRBJ1-2
v_gene: TRBV27
CDR3aa: CASSLSGGRWYTF

j_gene: TRBJ1-1
v_gene: TRBV5-1
CDR3aa: CASSLKHFRDSEAFF

j_gene: TRBJ2-1
v_gene: TRBV4-1
CDR3aa: CASSQASHLTRGYNEQFF

j_gene: TRBJ2-7
v_gene: TRBV28
CDR3aa: CASSLGTEFYEQYF

j_gene: TRBJ1-5
v_gene: TRBV6-5
CDR3aa: CASSYSRYQPQHF

j_gene: TRBJ2-3
v_gene: TRBV13
CDR3aa: CASSPREGGKDTQYF

j_gene: TRBJ1-3
v_gene: TRBV13
CDR3aa: CASSRGISGNTIYF

j_gene: TRBJ1-2
v_gene: TRBV5-6
CDR3aa: CASSLIRDRGLYGYTF

j_gene: TRBJ1-5
v_gene: TRBV28
CDR3aa: CASTPFPGRNQPQHF

j_gene: TRBJ2-1
v_gene: TRBV27
CDR3aa: CASSLGTTAGNEQFF

j_gene: TRBJ2-1
v_gene: TRBV27
CDR3aa: CASSLKAQRSNEQFF

j_gene: TRBJ1-5
v_gene: TRBV30
CDR3aa: CAWSRGAGQPQHF

j_gene: TRBJ1-5
v_gene: TRBV9
CDR3aa: CASSVGDRSNQPQHF

j_gene: TRBJ2-7
v_gene: TRBV27
CDR3aa: CASSVLAGPYEQYF

j_gene: TRBJ1-1
v_gene: TRBV7-9
CDR3aa: CASSLIGGNTEAFF

j_gene: TRBJ2-5
v_gene: TRBV15
CDR3aa: CAPLAGDPQETQYF

j_gene: TRBJ1-5
v_gene: TRBV28
CDR3aa: CASSLGGRGSNQPQHF

j_gene: TRBJ1-1
v_gene: TRBV4-1
CDR3aa: CASSQALRNTEAFF

j_gene: TRBJ2-7
v_gene: TRBV19
CDR3aa: CASSIVGRTTTYEQYF

j_gene: TRBJ2-1
v_gene: TRBV11-3
CDR3aa: CASSSSGLAGGLYNEQFF

j_gene: TRBJ1-1
v_gene: TRBV5-1
CDR3aa: CASSLGQGLNTEAFF

j_gene: TRBJ2-7
v_gene: TRBV1
CDR3aa: CTSSHFPAGHGGEQYF

j_gene: TRBJ1-2
v_gene: TRBV28
CDR3aa: CASSSGGPDYGYTF

j_gene: TRBJ2-1
v_gene: TRBV5-6
CDR3aa: CASRTRDRGNEQFF

j_gene: TRBJ2-1
v_gene: TRBV5-4
CDR3aa: CASSFVAHQTNEQFF

j_gene: TRBJ2-1
v_gene: TRBV5-4
CDR3aa: CASSSPLDEQFF

j_gene: TRBJ2-7
v_gene: TRBV14
CDR3aa: CASSQTGLATIYEQYF

j_gene: TRBJ2-7
v_gene: TRBV7-9
CDR3aa: CASSSAGVREQYF

j_gene: TRBJ2-3
v_gene: TRBV4-1
CDR3aa: CASSQVDFLVNTQYF

j_gene: TRBJ2-7
v_gene: TRBV5-1
CDR3aa: CASSFLKGADDEQYF

j_gene: TRBJ2-7
v_gene: TRBV5-1
CDR3aa: CASSLSQGRSYEQYF

j_gene: TRBJ2-1
v_gene: TRBV6-6
CDR3aa: CASRDRYNEQFF